This T cell receptor (beta chain) was captured in a study of T cells in Graves' hyperthyroidism and ophthalmopathy. This clonotype was counted only a few times. Antigen unknown. Template material for amplifying TCR beta CDR3 regions consisted of RNA transcripts. HTBI primers were used for first-round RT-PCR of the TCR CDR3. TCRdb reprocessed the multiplex PCR reads via MiXCR and lists one record per CDR3 protein. Of 550,000 to 800,000 distinct CDR3 sequences in the sample, around 15% were seen once. Between the trimmed V and J ends, which lost 2 bases and 5 bases, there was a span of 12 bases. The V gene's germline CDR1 is DFQATT and CDR2 SNEGSKA (reference sequence). This CDR3 is built from 13 residues. Whole-study results and caveats: Ophthalmopathy was distinguished from stable hyperthyroidism by 13 V-J signatures. Among thyroid clonotypes expanded above 0.001, most also appeared in blood.

Uncontrolled infections, other autoimmune diseases, pregnancy or lactation led to exclusion of patients. V usage is TRBV20-1 and J usage is TRBJ2-5; no reliable D call. The TCR was taken from a man aged 18 to 29 with Graves' hyperthyroidism. The material sequenced was blood. This chain's CDR3 is CSARYLRRETQYF. CDR3 bases: TGCAGTGCTAGATATTTGAGAAGGGAGACCCAGTACTTC.